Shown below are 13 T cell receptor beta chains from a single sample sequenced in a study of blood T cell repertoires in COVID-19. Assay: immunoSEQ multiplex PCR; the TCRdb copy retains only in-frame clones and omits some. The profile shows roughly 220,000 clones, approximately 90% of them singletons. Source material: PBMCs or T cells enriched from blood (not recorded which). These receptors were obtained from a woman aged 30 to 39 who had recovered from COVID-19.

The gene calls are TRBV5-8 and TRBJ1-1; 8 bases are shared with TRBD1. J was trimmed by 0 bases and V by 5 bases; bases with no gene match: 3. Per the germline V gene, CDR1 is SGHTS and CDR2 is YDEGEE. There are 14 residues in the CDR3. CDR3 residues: CASSSQGVNTEAFF. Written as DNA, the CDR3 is TGTGCCAGCAGTTCACAGGGGGTGAACACTGAAGCTTTCTTT.

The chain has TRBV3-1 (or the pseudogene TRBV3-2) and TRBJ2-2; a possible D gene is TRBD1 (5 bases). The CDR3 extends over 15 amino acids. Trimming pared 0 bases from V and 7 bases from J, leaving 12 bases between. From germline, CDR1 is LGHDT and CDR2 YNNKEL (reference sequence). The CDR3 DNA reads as TGTGCCAGCAGCCAAGATGGGGCGAGAGGCGGGGAGCTGTTTTTT. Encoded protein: CASSQDGARGGELFF.

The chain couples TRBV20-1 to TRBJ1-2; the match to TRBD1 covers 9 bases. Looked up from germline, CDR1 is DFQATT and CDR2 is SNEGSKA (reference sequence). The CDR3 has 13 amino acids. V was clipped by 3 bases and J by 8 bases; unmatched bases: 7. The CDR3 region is CSASLQGASGYTF. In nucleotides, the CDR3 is TGCAGTGCTAGTTTACAGGGGGCTAGCGGCTACACCTTC.

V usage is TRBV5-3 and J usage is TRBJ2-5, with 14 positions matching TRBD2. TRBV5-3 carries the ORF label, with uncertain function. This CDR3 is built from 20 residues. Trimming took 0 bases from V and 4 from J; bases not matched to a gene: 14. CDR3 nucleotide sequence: TGTGCCAGAAGCTTGGACTTTATCAAACCCGGGACTAGCGGGGGAGAGACCCAGTACTTC. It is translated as CARSLDFIKPGTSGGETQYF.

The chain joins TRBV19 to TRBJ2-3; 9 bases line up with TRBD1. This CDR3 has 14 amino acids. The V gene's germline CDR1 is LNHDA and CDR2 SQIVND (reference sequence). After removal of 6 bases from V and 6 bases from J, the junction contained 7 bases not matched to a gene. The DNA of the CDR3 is TGTGCCAGTAGCCCGGGACAGGGTACGGATACGCAGTATTTT. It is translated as CASSPGQGTDTQYF. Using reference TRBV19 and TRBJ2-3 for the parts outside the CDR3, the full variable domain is DGGITQSPKYLFRKEGQNVTLSCEQNLNHDAMYWYRQDPGQGLRLIYYSQIVNDFQKGDIAEGYSVSREKKESFPLTVTSAQKNPTAFYLCASSPGQGTDTQYFGPGTRLTVL.

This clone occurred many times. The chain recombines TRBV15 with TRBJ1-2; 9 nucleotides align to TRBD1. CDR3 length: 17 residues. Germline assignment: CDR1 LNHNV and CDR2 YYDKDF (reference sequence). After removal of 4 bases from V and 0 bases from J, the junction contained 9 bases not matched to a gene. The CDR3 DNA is TGTGCCACCAGCATCTGGACAGGGGTTGCGGCTAACTATGGCTACACCTTC. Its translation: CATSIWTGVAANYGYTF.

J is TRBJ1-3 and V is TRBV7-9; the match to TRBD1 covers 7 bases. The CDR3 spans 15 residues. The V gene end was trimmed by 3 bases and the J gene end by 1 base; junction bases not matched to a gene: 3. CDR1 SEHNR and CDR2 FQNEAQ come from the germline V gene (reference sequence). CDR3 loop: CASSFRGMSGNTIYF. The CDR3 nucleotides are TGTGCCAGCAGCTTCAGGGGGATGTCTGGAAACACCATATATTTT.

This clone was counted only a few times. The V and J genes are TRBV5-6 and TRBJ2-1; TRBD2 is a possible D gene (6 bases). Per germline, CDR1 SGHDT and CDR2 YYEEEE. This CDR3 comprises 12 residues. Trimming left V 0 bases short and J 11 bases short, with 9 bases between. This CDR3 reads CASSLGLVKQFF. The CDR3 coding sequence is TGTGCCAGCAGCTTGGGACTAGTAAAGCAGTTCTTC.

CDR3: CASSQGLAGAGELFF. CDR3 DNA sequence: TGTGCCAGCAGCCAGGGACTAGCGGGGGCCGGGGAGCTGTTTTTT. The V and J genes are TRBV4-2 and TRBJ2-2, with 14 bases identical to TRBD2. CDR1 and CDR2 (germline): LGHNA, YNFKEQ. V shed 3 bases, J shed 6 bases, and the junction held 0 bases outside the gene matches. This CDR3 has 15 amino acids.

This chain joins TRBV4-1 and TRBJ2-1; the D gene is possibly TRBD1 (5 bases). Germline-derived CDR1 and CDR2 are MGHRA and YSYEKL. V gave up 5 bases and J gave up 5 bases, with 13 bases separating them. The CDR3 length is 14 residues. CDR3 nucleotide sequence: TGCGCCAGCAGCAGTCAGGACAACCACAATGAGCAGTTCTTC. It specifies CASSSQDNHNEQFF.

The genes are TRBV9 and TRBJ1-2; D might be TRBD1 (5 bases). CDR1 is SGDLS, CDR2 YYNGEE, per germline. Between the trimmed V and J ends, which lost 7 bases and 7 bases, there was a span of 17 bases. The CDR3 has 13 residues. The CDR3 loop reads CASYAGPQGGYTF. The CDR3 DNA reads TGTGCCAGCTATGCAGGACCCCAGGGTGGCTACACCTTC.

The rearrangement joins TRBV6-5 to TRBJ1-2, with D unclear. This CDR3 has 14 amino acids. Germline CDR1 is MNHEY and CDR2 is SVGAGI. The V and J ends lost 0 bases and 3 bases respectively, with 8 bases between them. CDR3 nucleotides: TGTGCCAGCAGTTACTCGGAGACGGACTATGGCTACACCTTC. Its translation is CASSYSETDYGYTF.

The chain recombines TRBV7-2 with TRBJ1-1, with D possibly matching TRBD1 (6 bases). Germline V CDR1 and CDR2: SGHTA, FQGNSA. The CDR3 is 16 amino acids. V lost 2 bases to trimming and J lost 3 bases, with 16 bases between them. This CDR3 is CASSLRGGARDTEAFF. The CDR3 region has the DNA TGTGCCAGCAGCTTAAGGGGGGGCGCACGGGACACTGAAGCTTTCTTT.